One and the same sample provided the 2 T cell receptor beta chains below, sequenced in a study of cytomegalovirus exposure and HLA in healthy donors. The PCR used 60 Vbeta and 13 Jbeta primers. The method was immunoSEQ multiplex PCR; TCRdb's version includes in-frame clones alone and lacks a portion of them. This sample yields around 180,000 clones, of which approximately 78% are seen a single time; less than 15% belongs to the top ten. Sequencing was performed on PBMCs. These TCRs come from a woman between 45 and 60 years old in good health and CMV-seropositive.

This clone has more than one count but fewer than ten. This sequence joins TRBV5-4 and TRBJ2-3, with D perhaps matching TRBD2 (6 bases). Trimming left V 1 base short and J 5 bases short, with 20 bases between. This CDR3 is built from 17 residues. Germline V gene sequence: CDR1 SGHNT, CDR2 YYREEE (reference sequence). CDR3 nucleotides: TGTGCCAGCAGCTTGCGCTCAGGAGGGTTGGAGGGAGATACGCAGTATTTT. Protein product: CASSLRSGGLEGDTQYF.

DNA for the CDR3: TGTGCCAGCAGGGACAGGGGGCTCGACGAGCAGTACTTC. Translation gives CASRDRGLDEQYF. This chain uses TRBV6-5 with TRBJ2-7, with 11 bases that match TRBD1. CDR3 size: 13 residues. Germline V gives CDR1 MNHEY, CDR2 SVGAGI. Trimming cost V 6 bases and J 5 bases; bases outside gene matches: 3.